Presented here are 27 T cell receptor beta chains from one specimen sequenced in a study of identical twins. One entry per CDR3 protein, called by TCRdb with MiXCR from the 5' RACE reads. The sample lists about 240,000 distinct CDR3 sequences; roughly 13% were seen once. Separately, the same data were catalogued under a study of yellow fever vaccine responses in identical twins.

Input material: memory (CD45RO+) T cells sorted from blood. All receptors derive from a woman between 18 and 29 years old in good health.

In this sample, this clonotype turned up many times. The chain uses TRBV5-1 and TRBJ2-1, with 9 positions matching TRBD1. Germline CDR1 and CDR2: SGHRS and YFSETQ. CDR3 size: 15 residues. V was pared by 4 bases and J by 6 bases, with 8 bases of the junction left unmatched. The CDR3 is CASSIGQGKGNEQFF. In nucleotides, the CDR3 is TGCGCCAGCAGCATAGGACAGGGGAAAGGCAATGAGCAGTTCTTC.

There are many counts of this clonotype. This chain links TRBV3-1 with TRBJ2-7; D remains unclear. With 2 bases removed from V and 7 bases from J, the gap between germline ends came to 6 bases. The length of the CDR3 is 11 residues. Germline V lookup: CDR1 LGHDT, CDR2 YNNKEL (reference sequence). The DNA for the CDR3 is TGTGCCAGCAGCCAACTGAGGGAGCAGTACTTC. Its translation is CASSQLREQYF.

This clonotype has just a few counts. The rearrangement links TRBV15 to TRBJ2-7; no clear D gene. Germline-derived CDR1 and CDR2 are LNHNV and YYDKDF (reference sequence). The CDR3 is made up of 19 amino acids. V was pared by 0 bases and J by 0 bases, with 21 bases between. CDR3 sequence: CATSRESDRFTIGSYEQYF. CDR3 bases: TGTGCCACCAGCAGAGAGAGCGATAGATTCACAATTGGCTCCTACGAGCAGTACTTC.

This clonotype has only a few counts. The chain recombines TRBV7-2 with TRBJ2-1, with D perhaps being TRBD1 or TRBD2 (5 bases each). Trimming removed 2 bases at V and 7 bases at J, with 12 bases between. CDR1 is SGHTA and CDR2 is FQGNSA in the germline V gene. This CDR3 comprises 14 residues. CDR3 loop: CASSLPGPGNEQFF. The CDR3 nucleotides are TGTGCCAGCAGCTTACCGGGGCCGGGGAATGAGCAGTTCTTC.

This chain uses TRBV5-6 with TRBJ2-1, with 7 nucleotides matching TRBD2. The trim removed 0 bases at V and 7 bases at J, leaving 4 bases unmatched. The CDR3 runs 14 residues. Germline V CDR1 and CDR2: SGHDT, YYEEEE. The CDR3 sequence is CASSLGGSNNEQFF. CDR3 sequence (DNA): TGTGCCAGCAGCTTGGGCGGGAGTAATAATGAGCAGTTCTTC.

This clonotype was seen a few times. This chain links TRBV7-3 with TRBJ2-5; a weak D match, TRBD2 (6 bases). Trimming removed 2 bases from V and 3 bases from J, with 10 bases in between. Germline V gene sequence: CDR1 SGHTA, CDR2 FQGTGA. This CDR3 is built from 14 residues. CDR3 bases: TGTGCCAGCAGCTTAGGGCGGGAAAAAGAGACCCAGTACTTC. It encodes CASSLGREKETQYF.

This clonotype was observed a few times. The chain recombines TRBV2 with TRBJ1-5; D call uncertain. The ends were cut back, 6 bases at V and 6 bases at J, with 18 bases in the middle. Germline CDR1 reads SNHLY; CDR2 reads FYNNEI. The CDR3 covers 15 residues. The CDR3 loop reads CASSPDMTRRQPQHF. As DNA, the CDR3 is TGTGCCAGCAGCCCCGACATGACCCGCCGTCAGCCCCAGCATTTT.

The V gene is TRBV12-3 or TRBV12-4, the J gene TRBJ2-7, with 8 bases lining up with TRBD1. The ends lost 6 bases at V and 0 bases at J; junction bases unmatched: 10. There are 16 residues in the CDR3. Written as DNA, the CDR3 is TGTGCCAGCAGCACCAGACAGGGGTTAAACTCCTACGAGCAGTACTTC. Translating gives CASSTRQGLNSYEQYF.

The table lists this clonotype with many counts. The chain carries TRBV15 and TRBJ2-7; 11 bases line up with TRBD1. Germline V gives CDR1 LNHNV, CDR2 YYDKDF (reference sequence). The CDR3 sequence is 16 residues long. V lost 0 bases and J lost 5; bases outside the gene matches: 6. This chain's CDR3 is CATSRDRGTGGNEQYF. The CDR3 coding sequence is TGTGCCACCAGCAGAGATCGGGGGACAGGGGGTAACGAGCAGTACTTC.

This clonotype was counted a few times. The chain has TRBV11-2 and TRBJ2-3; D unclear. Trimming took off 0 bases at V and 10 bases at J, with 14 bases between the two ends. The CDR3 is 14 amino acids. Germline V lookup: CDR1 SGHAT, CDR2 FQNNGV. The CDR3 DNA reads as TGTGCCAGCAGCTTAGATTCCCTAGTAAGTGCGCAGTATTTT. Amino acid sequence: CASSLDSLVSAQYF.

The sample holds many counts of this clonotype. The chain combines TRBV28 with TRBJ2-7; D perhaps matches TRBD2 (7 bases). The CDR3 runs to 13 residues. V shed 3 bases and J shed 4 bases, with 10 bases lying between them. Germline V gene lookup returns CDR1 MDHEN and CDR2 SYDVKM. DNA for the CDR3: TGTGCCAGCAGTTTGGGGGGGCAGTACGAGCAGTACTTC. It specifies CASSLGGQYEQYF.

This chain joins TRBV21-1 and TRBJ2-3; the table's D gene call, TRBD1, was not cross checked with the DNA. TRBV21-1 is an annotated pseudogene. The CDR3 spans 15 residues. The CDR3 reads CASSSPLPCTDTQYF. In DNA form, the CDR3 reads TGTGCCAGCAGCTCCCCTTTACCTTGCACAGATACGCAGTATTTT.

This rearrangement joins TRBV11-1 to TRBJ2-6; D possibly corresponds to TRBD2 (6 bases). CDR1 is SGHAT, CDR2 FQDESV, per germline (reference sequence). V was trimmed by 3 bases and J by 0 bases, leaving 18 bases between them. The CDR3 runs 19 residues. CDR3 in amino acids: CASSFGRDFGFSGANVLTF. The CDR3 DNA is TGTGCCAGCAGCTTCGGTCGGGACTTTGGATTCTCTGGGGCCAACGTCCTGACTTTC.

This clonotype appeared a few times. The chain joins TRBV5-1 to TRBJ2-3, with 13 bases identical to TRBD2. The length of the CDR3 is 16 residues. Germline assignment: CDR1 SGHRS and CDR2 YFSETQ. The V and J ends lost 4 bases and 2 bases, in that order; junction bases with no gene match: 4. The DNA of the CDR3 is TGCGCCAGCAGCCCGGGACTAGCGGGGATCACAGATACGCAGTATTTT. This gives the protein CASSPGLAGITDTQYF.

The V call is TRBV11-2, the J call TRBJ2-2; 7 bases are a match to TRBD2. V was pared by 1 base and J by 6 bases, with 2 bases of the junction left unmatched. Germline CDR1 and CDR2: SGHAT and FQNNGV. The CDR3 runs 14 residues. The CDR3 nucleotides are TGTGCCAGCAGCTTAGGCCGGGGGGCCGGGGAGCTGTTTTTT. Its protein is CASSLGRGAGELFF.

V and J are TRBV7-9 and TRBJ2-3, with D hard to call. This CDR3 spans 16 amino acids. Trimming shortened V by 2 bases and J by 6 bases, and 18 bases separated the two germline ends. Germline V gene sequence: CDR1 SEHNR, CDR2 FQNEAQ (reference sequence). In nucleotides, the CDR3 is TGTGCCAGCAGCTTAATTGTGACCCAGGCATTGGATACGCAGTATTTT. Encoded protein: CASSLIVTQALDTQYF.

A few counts support this clonotype. The rearrangement uses TRBV28 and TRBJ2-3, with TRBD2 identical over 7 bases. The CDR3 spans 14 residues. Germline loops: CDR1 MDHEN, CDR2 SYDVKM. V lost 2 bases, J lost 4 bases, and 3 bases stayed unmatched. CDR3 region: CASSLAGAPDTQYF. CDR3 DNA sequence: TGTGCCAGCAGTTTAGCGGGAGCCCCAGATACGCAGTATTTT.

This clonotype was seen just once. CDR3 protein: CASSQDLGVLKQYF. The CDR3 DNA follows: TGTGCCAGCAGCCAAGATTTGGGGGTGCTGAAGCAGTACTTC. V and J are TRBV3-1 and TRBJ2-7, with D perhaps given as TRBD1 or TRBD2 (5 bases each). CDR1 and CDR2 from the germline V gene are LGHDT and YNNKEL (reference sequence). The CDR3 consists of 14 residues. V dropped 0 bases and J dropped 8 bases, with 14 bases sitting between them.

This clonotype was seen only a few times. The V call is TRBV11-2, the J call TRBJ2-3, with D perhaps matching TRBD1 or TRBD2 (5 bases each). The CDR3 length is 15 residues. The germline V gene has CDR1 SGHAT and CDR2 FQNNGV. The ends were cut back, 4 bases at V and 6 bases at J, with 17 bases in the middle. CDR3 sequence: CASSSTGTPLDTQYF. In nucleotides, the CDR3 is TGTGCCAGCAGCTCAACCGGGACCCCCCTGGATACGCAGTATTTT.

This clonotype was counted only a few times. The chain employs TRBV11-2 and TRBJ2-3, with 9 positions matching TRBD1. Germline trimming cut 5 bases from V and 7 bases from J; bases unmatched to any gene: 13. The CDR3 extends over 16 amino acids. Looked up from germline, CDR1 is SGHAT and CDR2 is FQNNGV. DNA of the CDR3: TGTGCCAGCAGCCCACAGGGGGCGCAACGTGCAAATACGCAGTATTTT. Its translation: CASSPQGAQRANTQYF.

V usage is TRBV12-3 or TRBV12-4 and J usage is TRBJ1-1; weak D call: TRBD1 (6 bases). The CDR3 contains 11 residues. Trimming removed 5 bases at V and 6 bases at J, with 7 bases between. CDR3 residues: CASSKGAEAFF. For the CDR3, the DNA is TGTGCCAGCAGTAAGGGGGCTGAAGCTTTCTTT.

This clonotype was observed many times. The rearrangement links TRBV29-1 to TRBJ2-5, with 9 bases lining up with TRBD1. CDR3 size: 12 residues. Germline V lookup: CDR1 SQVTM, CDR2 ANQGSEA. V shed 7 bases, J shed 8 bases, and the junction held 8 bases outside the gene matches. The CDR3 DNA sequence: TGCAGCGCAACGGGACAGGGAGGTACCCAGTACTTC. Amino acids: CSATGQGGTQYF. The full variable domain, with the rest looked up from reference TRBV29-1 and TRBJ2-5, is SAVISQKPSRDICQRGTSLTIQCQVDSQVTMMFWYRQQPGQSLTLIATANQGSEATYESGFVIDKFPISRPNLTFSTLTVSNMSPEDSSIYLCSATGQGGTQYFGPGTRLLVL.

The chain employs TRBV7-3 and TRBJ2-1, with 8 bases that match TRBD1. Germline V gene lookup returns CDR1 SGHTA and CDR2 FQGTGA. The CDR3 length is 15 residues. V shed 5 bases and J 5 bases; nucleotides not matched to a gene: 8. The CDR3 region has the DNA TGTGCCAGCAGCCCCCGACAGGGGAAACACAATGAGCAGTTCTTC. The encoded protein is CASSPRQGKHNEQFF. Supplemented by reference TRBV7-3 and TRBJ2-1, the full variable domain reads GAGVSQTPSNKVTEKGKYVELRCDPISGHTALYWYRQSLGQGPEFLIYFQGTGAADDSGLPNDRFFAVRPEGSVSTLKIQRTERGDSAVYLCASSPRQGKHNEQFFGPGTRLTVL.

This chain uses TRBV5-1 with TRBJ2-6; tentatively, D is TRBD1 (6 bases). Trimming cost V 3 bases and J 2 bases, with 9 bases left between them. CDR1 SGHRS and CDR2 YFSETQ come from the germline V gene. This CDR3 comprises 15 residues. The CDR3 sequence is CASSSTGPGANVLTF. The DNA of the CDR3 is TGCGCCAGCAGCTCTACAGGGCCTGGGGCCAACGTCCTGACTTTC.

The chain links TRBV29-1 to TRBJ1-1; 11 nucleotides match TRBD1. The CDR3 runs to 15 residues. Germline V lookup: CDR1 SQVTM, CDR2 ANQGSEA. V shed 1 base and J 1 base; nucleotides not matched to a gene: 2. As DNA, the CDR3 is TGCAGCGTTGAAGGGACAGGGGGCGCGAACACTGAAGCTTTCTTT. Translated, it gives CSVEGTGGANTEAFF.

This chain links TRBV6-1 with TRBJ2-2; D gene uncertain. Germline loops: CDR1 MNHNS, CDR2 SASEGT. V was trimmed by 7 bases and J by 7 bases, leaving 13 bases between them. The CDR3 runs to 13 residues. This CDR3 reads CASNFASGGELFF. Here the CDR3 DNA reads TGTGCCAGCAACTTCGCCAGTGGCGGGGAGCTGTTTTTT.

This sequence joins TRBV20-1 and TRBJ2-6; TRBD2 matches 12 bases. In germline, CDR1 is DFQATT, CDR2 SNEGSKA (reference sequence). The CDR3 is 17 amino acids. With 3 bases clipped from V and 3 bases from J, the junction kept 6 bases outside the gene matches. As DNA, the CDR3 is TGCAGTGCTAGGGAGACTAGCGGGAGACTTGGGGCCAACGTCCTGACTTTC. It encodes CSARETSGRLGANVLTF.